This TCR beta chain was sequenced during a study of blood T cell repertoires in COVID-19. As for the study in general: Acute and convalescent COVID-19 specimens originated in the United States, Italy and Spain.

The CDR3 runs 13 residues. V dropped 6 bases and J dropped 9; count of bases not matched to a gene: 8. Germline V gene lookup returns CDR1 SSHAT and CDR2 FNYEAQ (reference sequence). Authors' analysis steps: Scientists estimated how many nucleated cells there were by amplifying reference gene primers. Assay used: immunoSEQ multiplex PCR; TCRdb lists only in-frame clones, some missing. V, J and clone size were drawn from that table, and D and trimming were deduced from the DNA. The data hold about 190,000 clones, with 88% observed a single time. This chain connects TRBV7-7 to TRBJ1-5; 7 bases line up with TRBD1. This receptor was taken from a man in his forties with active or convalescent COVID-19. Sequences were obtained from peripheral blood. The CDR3 here is CASSRDSGGPQHF. DNA of the CDR3: TGTGCCAGCAGTAGGGACAGCGGCGGGCCCCAGCATTTT. The variable domain in full, completed from reference TRBV7-7 and TRBJ1-5, reads GAGVSQSPRYKVTKRGQDVTLRCDPISSHATLYWYQQALGQGPEFLTYFNYEAQPDKSGLPSDRFSAERPEGSISTLTIQRTEQRDSAMYRCASSRDSGGPQHFGDGTRLSIL.